A selection of T cell receptor beta chains follows, all from one sample in a study of blood T cell repertoires in COVID-19. Profiled with immunoSEQ multiplex PCR; TCRdb holds only in-frame clones, not every one. This table has roughly 340,000 clones, 80% to 90% appearing once. Specimen: PBMCs or T cells enriched from blood (not recorded which). Every receptor here comes from a man in his late teens or twenties who had recovered from COVID-19. Each CDR3 is given without its conserved first and last residue. A D gene is named only where the DNA matches it firmly.

j_call v_call d_call cdr3_aa
TRBJ2-1 TRBV10-3 TRBD2 AIRGLAGGGEQF
TRBJ2-7 TRBV3-1/TRBV3-2 . ASSPSGTNEQY
TRBJ1-3 TRBV5-4 . ASSPGGSGNTIY
TRBJ1-5 TRBV2 TRBD1 ASSFGQGWGNQPQH
TRBJ1-2 TRBV2 . ASEISLRGYT
TRBJ1-5 TRBV29-1 TRBD1 SVGQGAGQPQH
TRBJ1-2 TRBV12-3/TRBV12-4 . ASSFRGFDGYT
TRBJ1-4 TRBV20-1 . SASQTNEKLF
TRBJ2-7 TRBV11-2 . ASGILRDYEQY
TRBJ2-7 TRBV27 TRBD1 ASRPAGGEQY
TRBJ1-4 TRBV15 TRBD1 ATSRLAGGTNEKLF
TRBJ1-3 TRBV6-2/TRBV6-3 TRBD1 ASSWTGGGNTIY
TRBJ1-5 TRBV6-5 . ASSQAPQVPQH
TRBJ2-1 TRBV27 . ASSDVAGSYNEQF
TRBJ1-4 TRBV28 . ASSLIASVISNEKLF
TRBJ1-1 TRBV5-1 . ASSFLGLDTEAF
TRBJ2-1 TRBV28 TRBD2 ASSLLAGARNEQF
TRBJ1-2 TRBV19 . ASMFEGAWRGGYT
TRBJ2-5 TRBV29-1 TRBD1 SVDAGGETQY
TRBJ2-7 TRBV7-2 . ASSLGSRRNEQY
TRBJ2-7 TRBV7-6 . ASSLEASPLYEQY
TRBJ2-7 TRBV28 TRBD1 ASTSGTGHYEQY
TRBJ1-1 TRBV2 . ASNLGRMNTEAF
TRBJ2-3 TRBV5-1 . ASSLGSAGTTDTQY
TRBJ2-2 TRBV3-1/TRBV3-2 . ASSVADISGLTGELF
TRBJ1-5 TRBV15 . ATAGSNQPQH
TRBJ1-1 TRBV18 . ASSSTGRGTEAF
TRBJ2-7 TRBV28 . ASSSPGFSSYEQY
TRBJ2-7 TRBV11-2 TRBD1 ASSWVTGVEQY
TRBJ2-3 TRBV6-5 . ASSGVDTDTQY
TRBJ2-1 TRBV6-2/TRBV6-3 TRBD2 ASSYTGTSGRYNEQF
TRBJ1-1 TRBV5-1 . ASSLVWGLGTEAF
TRBJ2-5 TRBV12-5 . ASGLVLGQLETQY
TRBJ1-1 TRBV2 . ASRAGIGGTEAF
TRBJ2-3 TRBV9 TRBD1 ASNSEGQATDTQY
TRBJ1-5 TRBV5-4 TRBD1 ASSHRDRGLDNQPQH
TRBJ2-1 TRBV4-1 TRBD1 ASSQFTDRGLDNEQF
TRBJ1-2 TRBV19 TRBD1 ASSTLDRVEGYT
TRBJ2-7 TRBV9 . ASSPLNSGIPNEQY
TRBJ1-1 TRBV19 TRBD1 ASTPGTENTEAF
TRBJ2-7 TRBV6-5 TRBD1 ASSSSDTGAYEQY
TRBJ2-7 TRBV6-6 TRBD1 ASSGDRAHEQY
TRBJ2-7 TRBV7-9 . ASSHGAAYEQY
TRBJ2-7 TRBV4-1 . ASSQVAQSGEQY
TRBJ2-5 TRBV5-1 . ASSLGSSKETQY
TRBJ1-2 TRBV4-2 . ASSQETTYGYT
TRBJ1-2 TRBV2 TRBD1 ASSTDRGGWGYT
TRBJ1-2 TRBV2 TRBD1 ASSGTGVGRNYGYT
TRBJ2-1 TRBV5-4 TRBD2 ASRKSLAASYNEQF
TRBJ1-1 TRBV19 TRBD1 ASSFTTGRRTEAF
TRBJ2-1 TRBV24-1 TRBD1 ATSDSGQGANNEQF
TRBJ1-1 TRBV6-5 . ASSYSIRTVNTEAF
TRBJ2-7 TRBV19 TRBD1 ASSLSWGTDFYEQY
TRBJ2-1 TRBV5-1 . ASSLEWLVGTYNEQF
TRBJ2-2 TRBV4-3 TRBD1 ASSRLGTANTGELF
TRBJ1-6 TRBV9 TRBD1 ASSVHTGDSPLH
TRBJ1-2 TRBV28 . ASSRTPTNYGYT